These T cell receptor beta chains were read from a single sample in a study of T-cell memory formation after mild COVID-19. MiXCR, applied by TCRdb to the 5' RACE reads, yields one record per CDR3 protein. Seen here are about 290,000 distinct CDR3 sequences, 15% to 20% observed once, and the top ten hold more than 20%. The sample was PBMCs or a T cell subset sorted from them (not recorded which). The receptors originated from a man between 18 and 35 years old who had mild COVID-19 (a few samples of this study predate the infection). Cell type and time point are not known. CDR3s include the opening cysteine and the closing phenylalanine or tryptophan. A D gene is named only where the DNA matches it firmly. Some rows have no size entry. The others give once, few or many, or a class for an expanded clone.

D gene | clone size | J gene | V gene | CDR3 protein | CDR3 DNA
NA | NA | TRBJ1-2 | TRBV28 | CASSLAQAGNYGYTF | TGTGCCAGCAGTTTAGCCCAAGCGGGGAACTATGGCTACACCTTC
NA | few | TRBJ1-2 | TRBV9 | CASSAGDGYGYTF | TGTGCCAGCAGCGCAGGGGACGGGTATGGCTACACCTTC
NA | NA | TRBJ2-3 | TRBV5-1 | CASSFGRGRGDTQYF | TGCGCCAGCAGCTTTGGACGGGGCAGGGGAGATACGCAGTATTTT
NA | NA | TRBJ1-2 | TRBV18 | CASSPSREYGYTF | TGTGCCAGCTCACCAAGCAGGGAATATGGCTACACCTTC
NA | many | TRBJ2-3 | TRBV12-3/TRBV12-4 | CASSLSVTDTQYF | TGTGCCAGCAGTTTATCAGTTACAGATACGCAGTATTTT
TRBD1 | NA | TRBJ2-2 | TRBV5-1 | CASSPGTGPGELFF | TGCGCCAGCAGCCCCGGGACAGGGCCCGGGGAGCTGTTTTTT
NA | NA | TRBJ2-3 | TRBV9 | CASSVGLTVTDTQYF | TGTGCCAGCAGCGTAGGCCTAACAGTCACAGATACGCAGTATTTT
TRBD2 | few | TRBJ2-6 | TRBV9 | CASSPRGGLFSGANVLTF | TGTGCCAGCAGCCCCCGGGGAGGGCTTTTCTCTGGGGCCAACGTCCTGACTTTC
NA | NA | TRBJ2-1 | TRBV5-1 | CASSQPGTYNEQFF | TGCGCCAGCAGCCAACCGGGGACCTACAATGAGCAGTTCTTC
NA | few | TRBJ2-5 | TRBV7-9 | CASTQPPGKEETQYF | TGTGCCAGCACTCAACCACCGGGGAAAGAAGAGACCCAGTACTTC
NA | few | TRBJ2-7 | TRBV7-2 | CASSFGQGMYEQYF | TGTGCCAGCAGCTTCGGCCAGGGAATGTACGAGCAGTACTTC